This T cell receptor beta chain was identified during a study of blood T cell repertoires in COVID-19. CDR3 length equals 14 residues. The ends were cut back, 7 bases at V and 0 bases at J, with 10 bases in the middle. Germline V gene data show CDR1 as LNHDA and CDR2 as SQIVND (reference sequence). Libraries were prepared by immunoSEQ multiplex PCR; TCRdb keeps only in-frame clonotypes and omits some of them. The sample lists about 260,000 clones; approximately 90% were seen once. The V call is TRBV19, the J call TRBJ1-3, with D perhaps TRBD1 (5 bases). The sequencing sample was made of PBMCs or T cells enriched from blood (not recorded which). The clonotype originates from a woman in her twenties or thirties with acute COVID-19. The DNA of the CDR3 is TGTGCCAGTACCGGGGGACCCTCTGGAAACACCATATATTTT. Translated, it gives CASTGGPSGNTIYF.